Included here is one T cell receptor beta chain sequence, with context. The antigen it recognizes is unknown. No much larger clone is present one base from it, and per-base qualities are unavailable. CDR3 length: 15 amino acids, cysteine to phenylalanine. Only the CDR3 part of the read is kept: 45 bases, read in frame from the first base. Trimmed from V: 4 bases; trimmed from J: 6 bases; junction bases lacking a gene match: 6. According to the germline V gene, CDR1 reads SGDLS and CDR2 reads YYNGEE. The entry originates in a study of radiation and T cells in renal cell carcinoma (dated by TCRdb to 2020 to 2021). A note on the overall study: TCR beta sequencing covered fewer than 60 samples in total, comprising some 26 tumors and 27 peripheral blood samples. A total of about 4 million unique CDR3 nucleotide sequences, encoding more than 2 million unique CDR3 amino acid sequences, were found across all 50 or so samples. The final blood draw was performed at 4 weeks after radiation, at the same time as nephrectomy.

On the study overall, not on this receptor specifically: An increase in top tumor clonotypes in blood was observed from baseline to 2 weeks post-radiation, followed by contraction by 4 weeks, which was taken to suggest transient expansion of tumor-resident clones. Because pretreatment tumor biopsies were not available, the baseline intratumoral presence of clonotypes could not be determined. With a single-armed trial design, the study had no way to address how radiation dose or scheduling affects the TCR repertoire. Dynamics of the blood repertoire were not tracked past 4 weeks after treatment.

The immunoSEQ kit was used, according to the manufacturer's recommendations, to generate TCR beta libraries from genomic DNA. To prepare the libraries, a first multiplex PCR with proprietary primers was run, followed by a second PCR that added unique barcodes, and a bead cleanup was done after each round. A kit-provided positive control reaction and a negative control reaction were included in every sample batch. The final libraries were assessed on an Agilent 4200 TapeStation D1000 ScreenTape, pooled by volume, and quantified by qPCR. Sequencing was performed on an Illumina NextSeq500 using a MidOutput 150-cycle cartridge, with 156 Read1 cycles, 15 Index1 cycles, and the kit custom primers. The pooled library was loaded at roughly 1 pM, with a roughly 20% PhiX control spiked in. In the paper's pipeline: Vendor-processed data were analyzed in R, with a clonotype defined as all T cells sharing the same CDR3 nucleotide sequence. In the clone abundance analyses, frequencies were normalized to the 10,000 most abundant clones in each sample. Public T cell clones, which averaged fewer than five per sample, were removed prior to analysis. A difference in abundance of at least 32-fold between compartments was used to define tumor-enriched and baseline blood-enriched clonotypes. Clonotypes expanded or contracted between blood time points were identified with a beta-binomial differential abundance model. The Baroni-Urbani and Buser coefficient was used to measure tumor-blood repertoire similarity, and groups were compared with two-tailed Wilcoxon tests in R. The source is immuneACCESS, and TCRdb retained only in-frame sequences with V and J called. Part of the clones is not carried over; for the studies checked, unresolved V genes explain less than half of this, and the remainder is unexplained. The D gene and trimming were derived from the DNA, and the V and J assignments and clone size from that table. This sample lists about 86,000 clones; approximately 80% were detected once. The top ten constitute 9.4% of the sample.

The label giving this sample's time point can be read as: blood 4 weeks post-SBRT, at nephrectomy. The sample's treatment or condition label is to be understood as: 15 Gy SBRT to primary tumor, nephrectomy 4 weeks later. Samples were obtained from a clinical trial, in which 15 Gy stereotactic body radiation therapy was delivered to primary renal cell carcinomas and nephrectomy was performed 4 weeks later. To follow tumor-enriched clonotypes, peripheral blood was collected serially from radiation-treated patients at baseline and again at 2 weeks and 4 weeks after SBRT. Renal cell carcinoma with clear cell pathology was present in all patients. Genomic DNA for TCR sequencing was prepared using the QIAamp DNA Blood Mini Kit (Qiagen). Samples were included in the analyses only if all quality control checks were passed.

Recombination connected TRBV9 to TRBJ2-1, with 11 central nucleotides matching TRBD2. The source of this sequence is a man between 50 and 59 years old with renal cell carcinoma. Sequencing was performed on blood, taken from a patient whose treatment included radiotherapy and nephrectomy. The CDR3 region reads CASSLTSGVINEQFF. The nucleotides read TGTGCCAGCAGCTTGACTAGCGGGGTGATCAATGAGCAGTTCTTC.